The rows below give T cell receptor beta chains drawn from one sample of a study of T cell changes during pregnancy in multiple sclerosis. Sequenced by immunoSEQ multiplex PCR; TCRdb stores in-frame clones only, minus some. The table lists 55,000 to 65,000 clones, roughly 93% of them singletons, with more than 1.5% in the top ten. This sample comprised peripheral blood, obtained after pregnancy. Receptors originate from a female donor with multiple sclerosis, enrolled in a pregnancy study. Each CDR3 is given without its conserved first and last residue. The D gene is left open where the match is weak.

v_call,d_call,cdr3_length,cdr3_aa
TRBV9,-,13,ASSPLETRSDTQY
TRBV27,-,12,ASSFVQQGYEQF
TRBV6-1,-,12,ASSAFPSTDTQY
TRBV11-2,TRBD1,12,ASSEGRGPDTQY
TRBV7-7,-,11,ASSFQGSETQY
TRBV25-1,-,8,AVRGNPQH
TRBV15,-,12,ATGHGGGEETQY
TRBV11-1,TRBD2,14,ASSLLRGLAGGEQF
TRBV28,-,12,ASSFSIGDYEQY
TRBV27,TRBD2,18,ASSLSSGLAGAQGKETQY
TRBV19,-,14,ASSIRTGQGDQPQH
TRBV4-3,-,12,ASSQDRLTGELF
TRBV5-1,-,15,ASSVSNRVTNTDTQY
TRBV4-2,-,14,ASSQDGSSGANVLT
TRBV2,-,14,ASSTDPPPSHYGYT
TRBV9,TRBD1,13,ASSAGGQGDTEAF
TRBV4-2,TRBD1,16,ASSQGGDRFNVNSPLH
TRBV27,TRBD1,12,ASSPGTGPYEQY
TRBV9,TRBD1,10,ASSTGQYGYT
TRBV30,-,11,AWSRQGSYGYT
TRBV5-1,TRBD1,14,ASSLTRRGLATEAF
TRBV6-5,-,10,ASGQLPYEQY
TRBV5-4,TRBD2,14,ASSLVGSGKFNEQF
TRBV7-2,-,12,ASSLASIQSEAF
TRBV5-6,-,11,ASSPRRKNIQY
TRBV7-9,TRBD2,16,ASSTSAKSGRMDHEQF
TRBV18,-,12,ASSPTANTGELF
TRBV28,-,12,ASSPYMNTGELF
TRBV4-3,-,11,ASSQVAGYEQF
TRBV4-3,-,13,ASSQSVAPTDTQY
TRBV5-1,TRBD1,14,ASSPGTGGNYNEQF
TRBV2,TRBD1,12,ASSRDRGWETQY
TRBV4-1,-,13,ASSQVQGNNQPQH
TRBV5-4,TRBD1,14,ASSLVGGQSNEKLF
TRBV27,-,11,ASTDRLNTEAF
TRBV25-1,TRBD1,13,ASSRFGTGGVEQF
TRBV5-4,TRBD1,14,ASSLFGQVNTGELF
TRBV23-1,TRBD1,14,ASRRKSGTGSYEQY
TRBV5-1,TRBD1,14,ASSANSGTGSNEQF
TRBV7-2,-,11,ASSSLSGDTQY
TRBV11-3,-,14,ASSLVPGEIKNTIY
TRBV18,TRBD1,13,ASSPYRGNTGELF
TRBV29-1,-,11,SCELGASTEQY
TRBV28,-,14,ASSYARTGGGYGYT
TRBV28,TRBD1,12,ASSITGDNQPQH
TRBV7-2,TRBD1,14,ASSLWLTGYTGELF
TRBV10-3,TRBD1,12,AISRDSPNTEAF
TRBV6-5,TRBD2,12,ASSSSGGYNEQF
TRBV7-3,TRBD2,16,ASSPLPFGSGRPNEQF
TRBV6-6,-,12,ASSSMTSTGEQY
TRBV7-9,-,13,ASSLIGHRDETQY
TRBV7-9,-,12,ASSLGMSSYEQY
TRBV4-3,TRBD2,13,ASSQVVREGGEQF